The 6 T cell receptor beta chains below come from one sample, sequenced in a study of T cells after yellow fever vaccination. Using its own MiXCR run on the 5' RACE reads, TCRdb lists one record per CDR3 protein. The profile shows 510,000 or so distinct CDR3 sequences, about 19% of them singletons. This specimen was PBMCs, taken 15 days after the yellow fever booster vaccination. Every receptor here comes from a man aged 25-40 years who received the YFV17D yellow fever vaccine.

This clonotype appeared a few times. The chain combines TRBV5-1 with TRBJ2-7; 7 bases align to TRBD2. Per germline, CDR1 SGHRS and CDR2 YFSETQ. CDR3 length: 15 amino acids. V lost 1 base and J lost 0; bases outside the gene matches: 4. The CDR3 reads CASSLSGEGSYEQYF. The CDR3 region has the DNA TGCGCCAGCAGCTTGTCCGGGGAGGGCTCCTACGAGCAGTACTTC.

The chain combines TRBV9 with TRBJ2-7; D remains unclear. Per germline, CDR1 SGDLS and CDR2 YYNGEE. V shed 0 bases and J shed 0 bases, with 10 bases lying between them. The CDR3 is 15 amino acids. The CDR3 is CASSVGAQSSYEQYF. The CDR3 nucleotides are TGTGCCAGCAGCGTAGGGGCACAGAGCTCCTACGAGCAGTACTTC.

The table lists this clonotype with a few counts. J is TRBJ1-4 and V is TRBV12-3 or TRBV12-4; D possibly corresponds to TRBD1 (6 bases). The CDR3 is 15 residues long. The germline V and J ends were trimmed by 6 bases and 4 bases, with 15 bases remaining between them. The CDR3 is CASSPGTSRNEKLFF. The CDR3 DNA follows: TGTGCCAGCAGCCCTGGGACATCCCGTAATGAAAAACTGTTTTTT.

This chain joins TRBV12-3 or TRBV12-4 and TRBJ1-5; no reliable D call. V lost 6 bases and J 0 bases, leaving 15 bases between the germline ends. The length of the CDR3 is 16 residues. This chain's CDR3 is CASSTSRRVSNQPQHF. The CDR3 nucleotides are TGTGCCAGCAGCACTAGCCGGCGGGTTAGCAATCAGCCCCAGCATTTT.

The chain has TRBV20-1 and TRBJ2-2; unclear D gene. CDR3 length: 15 amino acids. Per the germline V gene, CDR1 is DFQATT and CDR2 is SNEGSKA (reference sequence). Trimming left V 0 bases short and J 2 bases short, with 10 bases between. Here the CDR3 reads CSARDKASNTGELFF. DNA for the CDR3: TGCAGTGCTAGAGATAAGGCTTCCAACACCGGGGAGCTGTTTTTT.

V and J are TRBV4-2 and TRBJ2-3; no firm D call. Deletions cut 0 bases from V and 4 bases from J, with 11 bases between. The CDR3 length is 15 residues. Germline lookup yields CDR1 LGHNA and CDR2 YNFKEQ. In nucleotides, the CDR3 is TGTGCCAGCAGCCAAGAGGGTCCATCTCCAGATACGCAGTATTTT. It specifies CASSQEGPSPDTQYF.